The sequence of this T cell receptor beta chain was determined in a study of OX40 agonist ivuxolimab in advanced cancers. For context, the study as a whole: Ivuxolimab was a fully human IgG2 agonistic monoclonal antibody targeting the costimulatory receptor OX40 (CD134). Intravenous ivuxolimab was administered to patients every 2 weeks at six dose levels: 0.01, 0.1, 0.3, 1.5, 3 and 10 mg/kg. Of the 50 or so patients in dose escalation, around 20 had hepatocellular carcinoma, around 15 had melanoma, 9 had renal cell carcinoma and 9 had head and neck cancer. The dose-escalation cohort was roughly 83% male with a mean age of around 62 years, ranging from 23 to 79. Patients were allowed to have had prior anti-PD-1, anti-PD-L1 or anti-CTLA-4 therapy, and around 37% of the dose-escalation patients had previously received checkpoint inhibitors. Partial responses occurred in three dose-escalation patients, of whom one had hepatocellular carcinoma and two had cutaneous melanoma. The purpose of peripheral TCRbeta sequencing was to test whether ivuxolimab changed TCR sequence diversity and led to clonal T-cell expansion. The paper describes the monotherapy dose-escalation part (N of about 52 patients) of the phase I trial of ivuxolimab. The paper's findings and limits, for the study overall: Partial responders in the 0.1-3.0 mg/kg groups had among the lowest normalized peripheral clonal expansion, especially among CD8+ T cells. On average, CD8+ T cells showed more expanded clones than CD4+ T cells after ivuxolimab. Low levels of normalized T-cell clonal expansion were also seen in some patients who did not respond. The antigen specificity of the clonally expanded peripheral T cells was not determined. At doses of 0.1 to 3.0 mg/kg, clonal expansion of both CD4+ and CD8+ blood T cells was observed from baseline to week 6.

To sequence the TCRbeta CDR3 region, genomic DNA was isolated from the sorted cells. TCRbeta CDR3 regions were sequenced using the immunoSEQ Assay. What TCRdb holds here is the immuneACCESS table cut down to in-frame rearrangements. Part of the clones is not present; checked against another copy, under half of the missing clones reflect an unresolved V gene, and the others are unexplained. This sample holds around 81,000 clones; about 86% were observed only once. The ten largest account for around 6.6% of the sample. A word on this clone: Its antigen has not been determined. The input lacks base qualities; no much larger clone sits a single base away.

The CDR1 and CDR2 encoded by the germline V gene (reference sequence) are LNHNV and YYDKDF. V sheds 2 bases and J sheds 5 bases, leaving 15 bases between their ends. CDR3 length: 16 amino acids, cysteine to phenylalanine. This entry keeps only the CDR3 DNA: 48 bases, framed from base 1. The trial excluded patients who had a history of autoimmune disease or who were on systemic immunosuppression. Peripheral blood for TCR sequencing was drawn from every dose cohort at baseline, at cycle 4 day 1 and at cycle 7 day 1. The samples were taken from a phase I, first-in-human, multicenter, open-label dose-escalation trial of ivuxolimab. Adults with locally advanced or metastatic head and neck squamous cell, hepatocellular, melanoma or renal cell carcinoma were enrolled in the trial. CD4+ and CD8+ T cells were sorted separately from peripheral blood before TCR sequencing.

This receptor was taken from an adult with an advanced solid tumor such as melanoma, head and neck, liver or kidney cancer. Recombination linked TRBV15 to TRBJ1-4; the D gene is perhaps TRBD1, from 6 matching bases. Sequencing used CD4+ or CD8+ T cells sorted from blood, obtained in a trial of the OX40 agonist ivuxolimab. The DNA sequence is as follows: TGTGCCACCAGCAGATCGGCGGACAGCTCAAATGAAAAACTGTTTTTT. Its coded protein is CATSRSADSSNEKLFF.